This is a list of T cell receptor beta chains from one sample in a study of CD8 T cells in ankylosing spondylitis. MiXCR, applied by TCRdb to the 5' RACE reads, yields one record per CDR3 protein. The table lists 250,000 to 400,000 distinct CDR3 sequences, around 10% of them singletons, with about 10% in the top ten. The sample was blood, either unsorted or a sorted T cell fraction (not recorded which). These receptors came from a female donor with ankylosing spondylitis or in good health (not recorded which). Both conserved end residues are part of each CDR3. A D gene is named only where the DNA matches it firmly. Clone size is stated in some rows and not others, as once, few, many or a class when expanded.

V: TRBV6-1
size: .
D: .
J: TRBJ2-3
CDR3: CASRRRGLSTDTQYF
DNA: TGTGCCAGCAGACGCCGGGGGTTGAGCACAGATACGCAGTATTTT

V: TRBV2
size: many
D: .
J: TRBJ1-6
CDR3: CASRDDVRSPLHF
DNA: TGTGCCAGTAGGGACGATGTGAGATCACCCCTCCACTTT

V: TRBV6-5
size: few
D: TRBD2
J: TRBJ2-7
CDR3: CASSFPGRTYEQYF
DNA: TGTGCCAGCAGTTTTCCCGGGAGGACCTACGAGCAGTACTTC

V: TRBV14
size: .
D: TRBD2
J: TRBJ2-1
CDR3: CASSPAPGLATGTSIYEQFF
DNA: TGTGCCAGCAGCCCCGCTCCGGGACTAGCGACCGGGACCTCAATCTATGAGCAGTTCTTC

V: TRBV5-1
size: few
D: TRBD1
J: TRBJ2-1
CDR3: CASRGTGGRYNEQFF
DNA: TGCGCCAGCAGGGGGACAGGGGGACGGTACAATGAGCAGTTCTTC

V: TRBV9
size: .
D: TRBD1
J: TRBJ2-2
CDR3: CASSQSPTGGNSGELFF
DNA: TGTGCCAGCAGCCAGTCTCCGACAGGGGGAAATTCCGGGGAGCTGTTTTTT

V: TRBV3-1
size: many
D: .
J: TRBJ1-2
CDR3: CASSQVSNYGYTF
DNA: TGTGCCAGCAGCCAAGTATCTAACTATGGCTACACCTTC

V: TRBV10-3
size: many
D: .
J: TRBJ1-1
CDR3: CAISKGENTEAFF
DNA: TGTGCCATCAGTAAGGGAGAGAACACTGAAGCTTTCTTT

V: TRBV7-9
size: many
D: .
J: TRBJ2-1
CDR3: CASSLVLDSGYNEQFF
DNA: TGTGCCAGCAGCTTAGTCCTGGATAGCGGATACAATGAGCAGTTCTTC

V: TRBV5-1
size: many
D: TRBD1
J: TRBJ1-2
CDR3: CASREDLGGQNYGYTF
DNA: TGCGCCAGCCGGGAGGACCTTGGGGGACAGAACTATGGCTACACCTTC

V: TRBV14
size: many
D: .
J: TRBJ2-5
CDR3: CASSVEETQYF
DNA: TGTGCCAGCAGCGTAGAAGAGACCCAGTACTTC

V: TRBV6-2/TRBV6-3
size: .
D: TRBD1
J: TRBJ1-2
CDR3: CASRGQGVHYYGYTF
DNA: TGTGCCAGCAGGGGACAGGGAGTCCACTACTATGGCTACACCTTC

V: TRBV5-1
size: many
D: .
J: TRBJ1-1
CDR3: CATQDKGSTEAFF
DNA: TGCGCCACCCAAGATAAAGGGAGCACTGAAGCTTTCTTT

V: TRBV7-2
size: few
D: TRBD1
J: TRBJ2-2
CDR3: CASSRDRPTGELFF
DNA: TGTGCCAGCAGCCGGGACAGGCCAACCGGGGAGCTGTTTTTT

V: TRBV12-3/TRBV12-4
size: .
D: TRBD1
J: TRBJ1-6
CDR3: CASSSFGQGGSPLHF
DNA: TGTGCCAGCAGTTCGTTCGGACAGGGAGGCTCACCCCTCCACTTT

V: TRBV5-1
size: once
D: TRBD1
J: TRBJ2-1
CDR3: CASSEEGTAYNEQFF
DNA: TGCGCCAGCAGCGAGGAAGGGACAGCCTACAATGAGCAGTTCTTC

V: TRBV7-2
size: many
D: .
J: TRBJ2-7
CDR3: CASSTRTAYSTEQYF
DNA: TGTGCCAGCAGTACTAGGACGGCTTATTCGACCGAGCAGTACTTC

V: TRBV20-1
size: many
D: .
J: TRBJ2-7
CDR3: CSARGVRGIGTYEQYF
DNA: TGCAGTGCTAGAGGGGTACGGGGAATAGGGACCTACGAGCAGTACTTC

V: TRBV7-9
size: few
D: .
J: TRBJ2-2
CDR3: CASGGSGAGELFF
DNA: TGTGCCAGCGGTGGTTCGGGCGCCGGGGAGCTGTTTTTT

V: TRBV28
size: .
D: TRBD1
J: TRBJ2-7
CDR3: CASSSSLGQGGKYEQYF
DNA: TGTGCCAGCAGTTCAAGTCTCGGACAGGGGGGAAAATACGAGCAGTACTTC

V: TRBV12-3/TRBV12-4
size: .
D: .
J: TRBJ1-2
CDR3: CVSGGGGGYTF
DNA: TGTGTTTCCGGGGGAGGTGGTGGCTACACCTTC

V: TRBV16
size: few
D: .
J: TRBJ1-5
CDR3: CASGVMGNQPQHF
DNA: TGTGCCAGCGGGGTAATGGGCAATCAGCCCCAGCATTTT

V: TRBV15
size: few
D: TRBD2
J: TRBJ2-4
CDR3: CATSRRLLTSGVGNIQYF
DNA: TGTGCCACCAGCAGGCGGCTTTTGACTAGCGGAGTTGGAAACATTCAGTACTTC

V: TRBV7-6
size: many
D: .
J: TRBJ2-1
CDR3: CASSNTGLTLGNEQFF
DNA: TGTGCCAGCAGCAATACAGGCCTAACTCTCGGCAATGAGCAGTTCTTC

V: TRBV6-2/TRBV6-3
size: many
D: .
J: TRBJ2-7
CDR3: CASRATGILSYEQYF
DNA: TGTGCCAGCAGGGCAACAGGGATTCTCTCCTACGAGCAGTACTTC

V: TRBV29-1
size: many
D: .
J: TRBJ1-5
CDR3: CSVVSGAGGNQPQHF
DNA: TGCAGCGTAGTCTCGGGGGCGGGAGGCAATCAGCCCCAGCATTTT

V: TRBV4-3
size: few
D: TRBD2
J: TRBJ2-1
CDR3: CASSRTRAAGDNEQFF
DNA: TGCGCCAGCAGCCGAACCCGGGCTGCGGGAGACAATGAGCAGTTCTTC

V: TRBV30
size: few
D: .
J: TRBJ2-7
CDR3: CACTRTANYEQYF
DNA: TGTGCCTGTACCCGGACGGCCAACTACGAGCAGTACTTC

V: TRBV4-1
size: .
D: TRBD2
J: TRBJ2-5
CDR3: CASSQHPGLAHQETQYF
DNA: TGCGCCAGCAGCCAGCATCCGGGACTAGCGCACCAAGAGACCCAGTACTTC

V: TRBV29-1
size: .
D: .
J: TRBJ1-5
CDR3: CSVGGSNQLQHF
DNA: TGCAGCGTTGGTGGGAGCAATCAGCTCCAGCATTTT

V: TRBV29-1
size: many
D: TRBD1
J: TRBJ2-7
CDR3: CSVVQGADEQYF
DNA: TGCAGCGTTGTACAGGGGGCGGACGAGCAGTACTTC

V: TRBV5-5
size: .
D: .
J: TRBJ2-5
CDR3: CASSFGVQETQYF
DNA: TGTGCCAGCAGCTTCGGGGTACAAGAGACCCAGTACTTC

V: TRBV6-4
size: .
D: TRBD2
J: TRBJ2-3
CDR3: CASSGTGLAEDTQYF
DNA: TGTGCCAGCAGTGGAACGGGACTAGCAGAGGATACGCAGTATTTT

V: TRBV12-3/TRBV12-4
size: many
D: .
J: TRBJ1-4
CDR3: CASSQGIRTNEKLFF
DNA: TGTGCCAGCAGTCAAGGGATTCGGACTAATGAAAAACTGTTTTTT

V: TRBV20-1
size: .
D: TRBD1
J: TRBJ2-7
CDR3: CSTGGSVYEQYF
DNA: TGCAGTACAGGGGGGTCAGTCTACGAGCAGTACTTC

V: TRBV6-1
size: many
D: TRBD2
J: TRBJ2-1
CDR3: CASSAGLAGGNEQFF
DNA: TGTGCCAGCAGTGCGGGACTAGCGGGGGGCAATGAGCAGTTCTTC

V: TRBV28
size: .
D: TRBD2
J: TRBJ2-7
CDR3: CASTSGPNSYEQYF
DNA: TGTGCCAGCACTAGCGGTCCAAATTCCTACGAGCAGTACTTC

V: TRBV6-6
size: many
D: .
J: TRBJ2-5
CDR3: CASTQGREETQYF
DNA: TGTGCCAGCACCCAGGGTAGGGAAGAGACCCAGTACTTC